These 30 T cell receptor beta chains originate from one sample sequenced in a study of blood T cell repertoires in COVID-19. TCRdb's copy holds only in-frame clones and misses some; the assay was immunoSEQ multiplex PCR. Of about 270,000 clones detected, under 95% appear once; the ten largest clones hold about 2.1%. What was sequenced was PBMCs or T cells enriched from blood (not recorded which). The receptor source for this set is a woman aged 40 to 55 with acute COVID-19.

The rearrangement joins TRBV5-1 to TRBJ1-2; D unclear. The CDR3 is 14 amino acids. Trimming removed 1 base at V and 4 bases at J, with 11 bases between. Looked up from germline, CDR1 is SGHRS and CDR2 is YFSETQ. Here the CDR3 reads CASSLNPRVYGYTF. Written as DNA, the CDR3 is TGCGCCAGCAGCTTGAATCCGAGGGTCTATGGCTACACCTTC.

The CDR3 loop is CAWSVQGGGQPQHF. In DNA form, the CDR3 reads TGTGCCTGGAGTGTACAGGGTGGGGGTCAGCCCCAGCATTTT. J is TRBJ1-5 and V is TRBV30, with D perhaps TRBD1 (6 bases). The CDR3 totals 14 residues. Per the germline V gene, CDR1 is GTSNPN and CDR2 is SVGIG (reference sequence). The V and J ends lost 0 bases and 6 bases respectively, with 12 bases between them.

The V gene is TRBV11-2, the J gene TRBJ2-7, with TRBD2 matching 7 bases. There are 16 residues in the CDR3. The V gene end was trimmed by 0 bases and the J gene end by 2 bases; junction bases not matched to a gene: 7. CDR1 is SGHAT and CDR2 is FQNNGV in the germline V gene. Here the CDR3 DNA reads TGTGCCAGCAGCTTAGAGGTAGCGGGCACCACCTACGAGCAGTACTTC. This codes for CASSLEVAGTTYEQYF.

The gene calls are TRBV10-2 and TRBJ2-3; 7 bases are shared with TRBD2. The V and J ends lost 2 bases and 2 bases, in that order; junction bases with no gene match: 10. Germline lookup yields CDR1 WSHSY and CDR2 SAAADI. The CDR3 is 17 amino acids. The DNA of the CDR3 is TGCGCCAGCAGTGAGCACTGGGGCGGGGGATACACAGATACGCAGTATTTT. This gives the protein CASSEHWGGGYTDTQYF.

This chain connects TRBV4-1 to TRBJ2-7, with D perhaps matching TRBD2 (5 bases). Germline lookup yields CDR1 MGHRA and CDR2 YSYEKL. The CDR3 runs 14 residues. The V and J ends lost 1 base and 6 bases respectively, with 13 bases between them. Here the CDR3 DNA reads TGCGCCAGCAGCCAAGGGAGTCGAGGGTTCGAGCAGTACTTC. It encodes CASSQGSRGFEQYF.

The V and J genes are TRBV30 and TRBJ2-7; 9 nucleotides match TRBD1. This CDR3 region has 13 residues. Germline values: CDR1 GTSNPN, CDR2 SVGIG (reference sequence). The junction had 5 bases not matched to a gene; V was cut back by 4 bases and J by 4 bases. The CDR3 sequence: CAWNTGGAYEQYF. The CDR3 nucleotides read TGTGCCTGGAACACAGGGGGCGCGTACGAGCAGTACTTC.

This chain joins TRBV19 and TRBJ1-5, with D unresolved. The CDR3 covers 15 residues. Trimming stripped 4 bases from V and 0 bases from J, with 10 bases between. Germline V gene lookup returns CDR1 LNHDA and CDR2 SQIVND (reference sequence). The chain's CDR3 is CASSTTSYSNQPQHF. The CDR3 nucleotides are TGTGCCAGTAGTACGACAAGTTATAGCAATCAGCCCCAGCATTTT.

The CDR3 spells CASSGAGTVPYEQYF. CDR3 sequence (DNA): TGTGCCAGCAGCGGAGCCGGGACAGTTCCATACGAGCAGTACTTC. The chain links TRBV11-2 to TRBJ2-7, with 7 bases lining up with TRBD1. V lost 5 bases and J lost 4; bases outside the gene matches: 11. Germline V gene lookup returns CDR1 SGHAT and CDR2 FQNNGV. The CDR3 is 15 amino acids.

The chain couples TRBV6-1 to TRBJ1-6; D perhaps matches TRBD1 (6 bases). CDR1 and CDR2 (germline): MNHNS, SASEGT. V shed 7 bases and J shed 9 bases, with 19 bases lying between them. The CDR3 has 15 residues. The CDR3 reads CASIRDNYGRSPLHF. The CDR3 nucleotides are TGTGCCAGCATTAGGGACAATTACGGTCGTTCACCCCTCCACTTT.

The chain joins TRBV19 to TRBJ2-2, with TRBD2 matching over 7 bases. The CDR3 contains 15 residues. The J segment lost 5 bases and the V segment lost 5 bases, leaving 8 bases of the junction unmatched. The germline V gene has CDR1 LNHDA and CDR2 SQIVND (reference sequence). The CDR3: CASSRGAGLTGELFF. The CDR3 DNA follows: TGTGCCAGTAGTCGTGGAGCGGGGTTAACCGGGGAGCTGTTTTTT.

The chain uses TRBV9 and TRBJ2-7; TRBD1 agrees at 8 bases. V lost 2 bases and J lost 7; bases outside the gene matches: 8. The V gene's germline CDR1 is SGDLS and CDR2 YYNGEE. CDR3 size: 14 residues. The CDR3 sequence is CASSVGRGPEEQYF. The CDR3 nucleotides are TGTGCCAGCAGCGTGGGCAGGGGGCCGGAGGAGCAGTACTTC.

The chain is built from TRBV27 and TRBJ2-7; 10 bases are shared with TRBD2. The germline CDR1 and CDR2 sequences are MNHEY and SMNVEV (reference sequence). V gave up 7 bases and J gave up 6 bases; unmatched junction bases: 9. The CDR3 runs to 14 residues. CDR3 residues: CASKPWGLASEQYF. Written as DNA, the CDR3 is TGTGCCAGCAAACCCTGGGGACTAGCGAGCGAGCAGTACTTC.

The chain is built from TRBV10-3 and TRBJ2-7; 8 nucleotides align to TRBD1. CDR3 length: 14 residues. Germline loops: CDR1 ENHRY, CDR2 SYGVKD. V trimming: 4 bases; J trimming: 3 bases; junction bases outside the gene matches: 5. The CDR3 region is CAISVGTGHYEQYF. The CDR3 DNA reads TGTGCCATCAGTGTGGGGACAGGACACTACGAGCAGTACTTC.

CDR3 loop: CASSARVNHEAFF. The CDR3 nucleotides read TGCGCCAGCAGCGCCCGGGTAAACCATGAAGCTTTCTTT. The chain uses TRBV5-1 and TRBJ1-1; D gene unclear. The length of the CDR3 is 13 residues. The germline gives CDR1 SGHRS, CDR2 YFSETQ. V was pared by 4 bases and J by 7 bases, with 14 bases between.

The chain is built from TRBV28 and TRBJ2-2; TRBD2 agrees at 9 bases. V shed 4 bases, J shed 6 bases, and the junction held 3 bases outside the gene matches. The CDR3 sequence is 14 residues long. The germline gives CDR1 MDHEN, CDR2 SYDVKM. In nucleotides, the CDR3 is TGTGCCAGCAGTTGGTCTAGCGGGGCCGGGGAGCTGTTTTTT. This codes for CASSWSSGAGELFF.

The rearrangement uses TRBV9 and TRBJ2-1, with D maybe TRBD1 (5 bases). Deletions cut 7 bases from V and 6 bases from J, with 17 bases between. Germline V gene lookup returns CDR1 SGDLS and CDR2 YYNGEE. This CDR3 region has 14 residues. The DNA of the CDR3 is TGTGCCAGCTCGAGACAGTCTCTGAGCAATGAGCAGTTCTTC. Residues: CASSRQSLSNEQFF.

The J gene is TRBJ1-1, the V gene TRBV4-3; 7 bases match TRBD1. Germline V gene data show CDR1 as LGHNA and CDR2 as YSLEER. The CDR3 is made up of 15 amino acids. The V and J ends lost 2 bases and 0 bases, in that order; junction bases with no gene match: 3. As DNA, the CDR3 is TGCGCCAGCAGCCAATCAGGGGGAGTGAACACTGAAGCTTTCTTT. It encodes CASSQSGGVNTEAFF.

The V call is TRBV12-3 or TRBV12-4, the J call TRBJ1-5; tentatively, D is TRBD1 (6 bases). V lost 4 bases to trimming and J lost 7 bases, with 8 bases between them. The CDR3 extends over 12 amino acids. In DNA, the CDR3 is TGTGCCAGCAGTTACAGGGACCAGCCCCAGCATTTT. As protein: CASSYRDQPQHF.

The V and J genes are TRBV30 and TRBJ1-2; 10 nucleotides line up with TRBD1. V gave up 1 base and J gave up 2 bases; unmatched junction bases: 4. CDR3 length: 15 amino acids. Germline V gene lookup returns CDR1 GTSNPN and CDR2 SVGIG (reference sequence). CDR3 nucleotide sequence: TGTGCCTGGAGTGAGGGGGACAGGGGAAACTATGGCTACACCTTC. Residues: CAWSEGDRGNYGYTF.

The chain recombines TRBV5-6 with TRBJ1-3, with TRBD1 matching 9 bases. The CDR3 has 15 residues. V dropped 4 bases and J dropped 7; count of bases not matched to a gene: 9. Germline V gives CDR1 SGHDT, CDR2 YYEEEE. This CDR3 reads CASSPGTGWGNTIYF. In nucleotides, the CDR3 is TGTGCCAGCAGCCCGGGGACAGGGTGGGGGAACACCATATATTTT.

The chain joins TRBV2 to TRBJ1-5; tentatively, D is TRBD1 (5 bases). The V end lost 7 bases, the J end lost 0 bases, and 19 bases lay between the germline ends. The germline V gene encodes CDR1 SNHLY and CDR2 FYNNEI. CDR3 length: 17 residues. The CDR3 protein is CASKSEGEFYSNQPQHF. CDR3 in DNA: TGTGCCAGCAAGTCAGAAGGGGAATTTTATAGCAATCAGCCCCAGCATTTT.

The CDR3 nucleotides are TGTGCCAGTAGTACTCCCGGGACAGGGTCTGAAAAACTGTTTTTT. This sequence encodes CASSTPGTGSEKLFF. V gene TRBV19 combines with J gene TRBJ1-4; 9 nucleotides align to TRBD1. From germline, CDR1 is LNHDA and CDR2 SQIVND (reference sequence). Trimming cost V 4 bases and J 7 bases; bases outside gene matches: 7. The CDR3 is 15 residues long.

This chain joins TRBV2 and TRBJ2-7, with D possibly matching TRBD1 (5 bases). V dropped 5 bases and J dropped 1 base, with 12 bases sitting between them. The germline V gene has CDR1 SNHLY and CDR2 FYNNEI. This CDR3 is built from 14 residues. The CDR3 is CASSKQPGSYEQYF. CDR3 DNA: TGTGCCAGCAGTAAACAGCCAGGGTCCTACGAGCAGTACTTC.

CDR3 DNA: TGTGCCAGCAGCCTCAACAGGGGGGGGAATGAAAAACTGTTTTTT. Translating it yields CASSLNRGGNEKLFF. The V and J genes are TRBV3-1 (or the pseudogene TRBV3-2) and TRBJ1-4; 8 bases agree with TRBD1. CDR3 size: 15 residues. Germline assignment: CDR1 LGHDT and CDR2 YNNKEL (reference sequence). The J segment lost 5 bases and the V segment lost 4 bases, leaving 6 bases of the junction unmatched.

The chain links TRBV2 to TRBJ1-4, with 7 positions matching TRBD1. V trimming: 6 bases; J trimming: 14 bases; junction bases outside the gene matches: 9. The CDR3 is 12 residues long. Germline values: CDR1 SNHLY, CDR2 FYNNEI. The DNA for the CDR3 is TGTGCCAGCAGCGTAACAGGGGAAGGGCTGTTTTTT. This codes for CASSVTGEGLFF.

The chain is built from TRBV19 and TRBJ2-7; no clear D gene. Germline V gene sequence: CDR1 LNHDA, CDR2 SQIVND (reference sequence). The CDR3 spans 13 residues. The V end was cut by 5 bases, the J end by 6 bases, with 14 bases between. The CDR3 loop is CASSPPLGREQYF. The DNA of the CDR3 is TGTGCCAGTAGTCCCCCATTGGGCCGCGAGCAGTACTTC.

This sequence joins TRBV28 and TRBJ2-5, with 9 bases lining up with TRBD1. Per germline, CDR1 MDHEN and CDR2 SYDVKM. The CDR3 is 15 residues long. After removal of 5 bases from V and 4 bases from J, the junction contained 8 bases not matched to a gene. The chain's CDR3 is CASSPPGQGLETQYF. The CDR3 DNA reads as TGTGCCAGCAGTCCGCCGGGACAGGGACTAGAGACCCAGTACTTC.

This clone appeared a few times. The rearrangement uses TRBV11-2 and TRBJ1-6, with a possible D match to TRBD1 (6 bases). V was trimmed by 1 base and J by 7 bases, leaving 11 bases between them. The CDR3 length is 15 residues. Germline lookup yields CDR1 SGHAT and CDR2 FQNNGV. As DNA, the CDR3 is TGTGCCAGCAGCTTAGGCAGGGGTAGCAATTCACCCCTCCACTTT. It yields the protein CASSLGRGSNSPLHF.

V usage is TRBV7-9 and J usage is TRBJ2-1; 7 bases fit TRBD1. J was trimmed by 4 bases and V by 2 bases; bases with no gene match: 8. The CDR3 is made up of 16 amino acids. Per germline, CDR1 SEHNR and CDR2 FQNEAQ (reference sequence). The chain's CDR3 is CASSLLVDRQYNEQFF. DNA of the CDR3: TGTGCCAGCAGCTTATTGGTGGACAGGCAATACAATGAGCAGTTCTTC. Complete variable domain (other parts from reference TRBV7-9 and TRBJ2-1): DTGVSQNPRHKITKRGQNVTFRCDPISEHNRLYWYRQTLGQGPEFLTYFQNEAQLEKSRLLSDRFSAERPKGSFSTLEIQRTEQGDSAMYLCASSLLVDRQYNEQFFGPGTRLTVL.

The CDR3 DNA reads as TGTGCCTGGACCACAGGGGACACTGAAGCTTTCTTT. Residues: CAWTTGDTEAFF. The gene calls are TRBV30 and TRBJ1-1, with 7 bases identical to TRBD1. The germline V gene encodes CDR1 GTSNPN and CDR2 SVGIG (reference sequence). The CDR3 contains 12 residues. The trim removed 4 bases at V and 3 bases at J, leaving 2 bases unmatched.